The entry that follows covers one T cell receptor beta chain sequence. The J segment lost 4 bases and the V segment lost 5 bases, leaving 18 bases of the junction unmatched. CDR1 and CDR2 (germline): MDHEN, SYDVKM. The CDR3 runs to 18 residues. Enrolled through a virtual design, the participants were between roughly 18 and 90 years of age and came from 24 US areas. Which cohort a participant joined came from the clinical history participants gave. The sample originates from a study of blood T cell repertoires in COVID-19. Study background: PBMCs, B-cell-depleted T cells, or T cells were the source of the cDNA or gDNA that made up the material.

TCRdb's copy holds only in-frame clones and misses some; the assay was immunoSEQ multiplex PCR. The sample contains a few hundred thousand clones, just over 90% of which appear only once. The chain joins TRBV28 to TRBJ2-7; the match to TRBD2 covers 9 bases. Sample: PBMCs or T cells enriched from blood (not recorded which). This receptor was obtained from a woman between 40 and 50 years old who had been exposed to COVID-19. For the CDR3, the DNA is TGTGCCAGCAGTCCCCAGGTAGGCGGGAGGGCACTTTGGTACGAGCAGTACTTC. This gives the protein CASSPQVGGRALWYEQYF.